Listed here are 7 T cell receptor beta chains from one sample, sequenced in a study of cytomegalovirus exposure and HLA in healthy donors. Sequencing used immunoSEQ multiplex PCR; TCRdb keeps in-frame clones, though not all of them. In the table there are tens of thousands of clones, 90% to 95% of which are singletons. What was sequenced was PBMCs. The receptors were sampled from a woman under 30 in good health and CMV-seronegative.

The chain uses TRBV28 and TRBJ2-3; D remains ambiguous. The CDR3 runs 10 residues. In germline, CDR1 is MDHEN, CDR2 SYDVKM. V shed 4 bases and J shed 7 bases, with 3 bases lying between them. As DNA, the CDR3 is TGTGCCAGCAGTTCTCATACGCAGTATTTT. Its protein product is CASSSHTQYF.

This clone was picked up a small number of times. The chain is built from TRBV14 and TRBJ2-5; weak D call: TRBD2 (5 bases). The ends were cut back, 0 bases at V and 3 bases at J, with 5 bases in the middle. The length of the CDR3 is 13 residues. Germline assignment: CDR1 SGHDN and CDR2 FVKESK. CDR3 sequence (DNA): TGTGCCAGCAGCCAAGAGAGGGAAGAGACCCAGTACTTC. It yields the protein CASSQEREETQYF.

The chain links TRBV7-2 to TRBJ2-3; 7 positions agree with TRBD1. The V and J ends lost 3 bases and 8 bases, in that order; junction bases with no gene match: 11. The germline CDR1 and CDR2 sequences are SGHTA and FQGNSA. This CDR3 contains 15 residues. In DNA, the CDR3 is TGTGCCAGCAGCTTCACAGGGGCGGTCGCAGGTACGCAGTATTTT. This gives the protein CASSFTGAVAGTQYF.

The chain recombines TRBV7-2 with TRBJ2-7; no firm D call. Trimming shortened V by 7 bases and J by 2 bases, and 12 bases separated the two germline ends. This CDR3 is built from 13 residues. In germline, CDR1 is SGHTA, CDR2 FQGNSA. The CDR3 DNA sequence: TGTGCCAGCACCCCCACTAAGGCCTACGAGCAGTACTTC. Encoded protein: CASTPTKAYEQYF.

J is TRBJ2-1 and V is TRBV11-3; TRBD2 agrees at 9 bases. The V segment lost 0 bases and the J segment 16 bases; nucleotides outside the gene matches: 7. CDR1 SGHNT and CDR2 YENEEA come from the germline V gene. The CDR3 consists of 13 residues. This CDR3 is CASSLDSGRGPFF. The CDR3 nucleotides read TGTGCCAGCAGCTTAGATAGCGGGAGAGGCCCCTTCTTC.

The rearrangement joins TRBV11-2 to TRBJ2-1, with TRBD1 matching over 7 bases. Per germline, CDR1 SGHAT and CDR2 FQNNGV. V was clipped by 6 bases and J by 3 bases; unmatched bases: 8. This CDR3 has 15 amino acids. Here the CDR3 DNA reads TGTGCCAGCAGTTCGTACCGGGACAGCTACAATGAGCAGTTCTTC. Translated: CASSSYRDSYNEQFF.

The genes are TRBV7-2 and TRBJ1-6; 7 bases match TRBD1. V shed 5 bases, J shed 12 bases, and the junction held 10 bases outside the gene matches. The CDR3 loop spans 14 amino acids. CDR1 is SGHTA, CDR2 FQGNSA, per germline. The CDR3 DNA follows: TGTGCCAGCAGCCCCAATCAGGGGGGTAGACCCCTCCACTTT. Translating it yields CASSPNQGGRPLHF.